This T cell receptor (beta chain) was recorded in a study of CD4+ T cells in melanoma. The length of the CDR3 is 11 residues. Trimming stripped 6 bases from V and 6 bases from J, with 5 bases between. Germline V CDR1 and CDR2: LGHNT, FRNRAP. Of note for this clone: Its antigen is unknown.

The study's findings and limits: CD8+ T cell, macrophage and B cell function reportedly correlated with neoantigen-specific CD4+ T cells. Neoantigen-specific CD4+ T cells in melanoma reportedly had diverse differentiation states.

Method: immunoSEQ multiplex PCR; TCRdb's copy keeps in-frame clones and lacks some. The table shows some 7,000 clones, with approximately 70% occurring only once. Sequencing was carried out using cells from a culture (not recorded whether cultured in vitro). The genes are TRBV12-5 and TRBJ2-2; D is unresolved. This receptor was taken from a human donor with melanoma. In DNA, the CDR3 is TGTGCTAGTGGGGGCTCCGGGGAGCTGTTTTTT. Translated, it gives CASGGSGELFF.